The 23 T cell receptor beta chains listed next were all sequenced from one sample in a study of shared clonotypes between healthy human individuals. Assay: immunoSEQ multiplex PCR; the TCRdb copy retains only in-frame clones and omits some. The sample has 450,000 or so clones, 70% to 80% seen once. The source material was PBMCs. The receptors shown here come from a woman between 40 and 50 years old in good health. Some clones in this sample may be carry-over from other donors' samples.

The chain combines TRBV9 with TRBJ2-2; D unresolved. Germline V CDR1 and CDR2: SGDLS, YYNGEE. The ends were cut back, 3 bases at V and 4 bases at J, with 10 bases in the middle. The CDR3 is made up of 14 amino acids. The CDR3 nucleotides are TGTGCCAGCAGCGGGCTTGCTACCACCGGGGAGCTGTTTTTT. Residues: CASSGLATTGELFF.

The rearrangement links TRBV28 to TRBJ2-7, with 11 bases identical to TRBD2. V dropped 5 bases and J dropped 5; count of bases not matched to a gene: 5. Germline lookup yields CDR1 MDHEN and CDR2 SYDVKM. The CDR3 extends over 14 amino acids. CDR3 sequence reads: CASSQTSGSHEQYF. The CDR3 coding sequence is TGTGCCAGCAGTCAAACTAGCGGGAGCCACGAGCAGTACTTC.

The V call is TRBV5-1, the J call TRBJ2-3, with D possibly being TRBD1 or TRBD2 (5 bases each). CDR1 is SGHRS, CDR2 YFSETQ, per germline. The length of the CDR3 is 15 residues. V lost 4 bases and J 3 bases, leaving 15 bases between the germline ends. CDR3 bases: TGCGCCAGCAGCCCTCTGGGACCACTAACAGATACGCAGTATTTT. As protein: CASSPLGPLTDTQYF. The full variable domain, its missing parts supplied by reference TRBV5-1 and TRBJ2-3, is KAGVTQTPRYLIKTRGQQVTLSCSPISGHRSVSWYQQTPGQGLQFLFEYFSETQRNKGNFPGRFSGRQFSNSRSEMNVSTLELGDSALYLCASSPLGPLTDTQYFGPGTRLTVL.

The rearrangement joins TRBV4-3 to TRBJ2-5; D gene uncertain. The tail of the sequence fits TRBJ2-7 better, so the J call may be wrong. The CDR3 runs 14 residues. The V gene's germline CDR1 is LGHNA and CDR2 YSLEER. The CDR3 loop reads CASSQVVHSYEQYF. The CDR3 nucleotides are TGCGCCAGCAGCCAAGTTGTACACTCCTACGAGCAGTACTTC.

This clone was seen only a few times. V and J are TRBV18 and TRBJ2-7; D may be TRBD1 (6 bases). Germline assignment: CDR1 KGHSH and CDR2 LQKENI. V was pared by 6 bases and J by 2 bases, with 17 bases between. CDR3 length: 15 residues. CDR3: CASSPRSTGAYEQYF. CDR3 nucleotides: TGTGCCAGCTCGCCTAGATCGACAGGCGCCTACGAGCAGTACTTC.

The chain links TRBV7-9 to TRBJ2-1, with D unclear. CDR3 length equals 10 residues. Trimming took off 3 bases at V and 9 bases at J, with 3 bases between the two ends. Germline V lookup: CDR1 SEHNR, CDR2 FQNEAQ (reference sequence). CDR3 in amino acids: CASSLSEQFF. The CDR3 DNA reads TGTGCCAGCAGCTTGTCTGAGCAGTTCTTC.

The chain links TRBV10-3 to TRBJ1-5; D gene unclear. Germline loops: CDR1 ENHRY, CDR2 SYGVKD. The CDR3 runs 16 residues. Between the trimmed V and J ends, which lost 4 bases and 0 bases, there was a span of 13 bases. In nucleotides, the CDR3 is TGTGCCATCAGTGTGGACCGTAAAAATAGCAATCAGCCCCAGCATTTT. Its protein product is CAISVDRKNSNQPQHF.

This clone was detected many times. The chain uses TRBV14 and TRBJ2-1; 8 bases are a match to TRBD1. Per the germline V gene, CDR1 is SGHDN and CDR2 is FVKESK. The trim removed 1 base at V and 8 bases at J, leaving 7 bases unmatched. The CDR3 length is 15 residues. The CDR3 coding sequence is TGTGCCAGCAGCCAAGGGACAGGGCGAGTGGATGAGCAGTTCTTC. It encodes CASSQGTGRVDEQFF.

This clone was counted a single time. This chain connects TRBV4-1 to TRBJ1-5; the D gene is possibly TRBD1 (5 bases). CDR3 length: 14 residues. Germline CDR1 is MGHRA and CDR2 is YSYEKL. Between the trimmed V and J ends, which lost 1 base and 8 bases, there was a span of 12 bases. The CDR3 reads CASSQGQWGKPQHF. The CDR3 bases are TGCGCCAGCAGCCAAGGACAGTGGGGTAAGCCCCAGCATTTT.

The chain links TRBV30 to TRBJ2-5, with D perhaps matching TRBD2 (6 bases). The better agreement between TRBJ2-7 and the DNA end casts doubt on the J call. This CDR3 has 13 amino acids. CDR1 is GTSNPN and CDR2 is SVGIG in the germline V gene (reference sequence). The CDR3 bases are TGTGCCTGGAGGGGGGGAGCCGGCTACGAGCAGTACTTC. It translates to CAWRGGAGYEQYF.

This rearrangement joins TRBV7-2 to TRBJ2-7; the D is unclear. V dropped 5 bases and J dropped 2 bases, with 10 bases sitting between them. This CDR3 spans 13 amino acids. CDR1 SGHTA and CDR2 FQGNSA come from the germline V gene. This chain's CDR3 is CASSSRRAYEQYF. CDR3 nucleotides: TGTGCCAGCAGCAGCAGACGTGCCTACGAGCAGTACTTC.

The V gene is TRBV28, the J gene TRBJ2-7; 14 bases map to TRBD2. Germline CDR1 is MDHEN and CDR2 is SYDVKM. V lost 5 bases, J lost 2 bases, and 8 bases stayed unmatched. This CDR3 is 17 amino acids long. The CDR3 nucleotides read TGTGCCAGCAGTCGGGGGACTAGCGGGAGACCCCCCTACGAGCAGTACTTC. This translates into CASSRGTSGRPPYEQYF. Combining the CDR3 with reference TRBV28 and TRBJ2-7 gives the whole variable domain DVKVTQSSRYLVKRTGEKVFLECVQDMDHENMFWYRQDPGLGLRLIYFSYDVKMKEKGDIPEGYSVSREKKERFSLILESASTNQTSMYLCASSRGTSGRPPYEQYFGPGTRLTVT.

Turning to this clone: The junction differs from germline at one of its ends, possibly a read error. The rearrangement joins TRBV15 to TRBJ1-1; tentatively, D is TRBD1 (5 bases). This CDR3 is built from 14 residues. Germline CDR1 is LNHNV and CDR2 is YYDKDF (reference sequence). The CDR3 DNA reads as TGTGCTACCAGCAGTCGACAGCCGAACACTGAAGCTTTCTTT. This encodes CATSSRQPNTEAFF.

On this clone: This likely traces to a read error, being one base from a far larger clone. This chain links TRBV30 with TRBJ2-2; a possible D gene is TRBD1 (7 bases). Germline lookup yields CDR1 GTSNPN and CDR2 SVGIG (reference sequence). CDR3 length: 14 residues. CDR3 region: CAWAGQLDAGKLFF. The CDR3 DNA follows: TGTGCCTGGGCGGGACAGCTTGACGCCGGGAAGCTGTTTTTT.

This chain connects TRBV20-1 to TRBJ1-1; 7 nucleotides match TRBD1. The V and J ends lost 5 bases and 10 bases, in that order; junction bases with no gene match: 7. The CDR3 length is 11 residues. The germline gives CDR1 DFQATT, CDR2 SNEGSKA (reference sequence). In nucleotides, the CDR3 is TGCAGTGCTCAACAGGGGTTCGGAGCTTTCTTT. Its protein product is CSAQQGFGAFF.

Here the CDR3 DNA reads TGTGCCAGTAGTATCCGTCTAGGGACCTACGAGCAGTACTTC. Translating it yields CASSIRLGTYEQYF. The chain is built from TRBV19 and TRBJ2-7; D is unclear. Germline loops: CDR1 LNHDA, CDR2 SQIVND (reference sequence). The V end was cut by 3 bases, the J end by 2 bases, with 11 bases between. The CDR3 is 14 amino acids.

V and J are TRBV4-3 and TRBJ1-1; D remains ambiguous. This CDR3 has 13 amino acids. Between the trimmed V and J ends, which lost 0 bases and 1 base, there was a span of 3 bases. Germline values: CDR1 LGHNA, CDR2 YSLEER. The CDR3 is CASSQDWNTEAFF. In DNA, the CDR3 is TGCGCCAGCAGCCAAGATTGGAACACTGAAGCTTTCTTT.

The V gene is TRBV6-6, the J gene TRBJ1-1, with D possibly matching TRBD1 (6 bases). Germline lookup yields CDR1 MNHNY and CDR2 SVGAGI (reference sequence). The CDR3 totals 12 residues. V lost 2 bases, J lost 8 bases, and 9 bases lay in between. The CDR3 sequence: CASSYQTGEAFF. The CDR3 bases are TGTGCCAGCAGTTACCAAACAGGGGAAGCTTTCTTT.

CDR3 sequence (DNA): TGTGCCAGCAGCGTGCGGGAGGGCCGATTTAATGAGCAGTTCTTC. Protein product: CASSVREGRFNEQFF. The chain joins TRBV9 to TRBJ2-1; 9 bases line up with TRBD2. The CDR3 totals 15 residues. The germline V gene encodes CDR1 SGDLS and CDR2 YYNGEE. Trimming cost V 2 bases and J 7 bases; bases outside gene matches: 7.

The chain couples TRBV9 to TRBJ1-1; 9 bases agree with TRBD1. Losses at the gene ends were 3 bases for V and 4 bases for J; bases not matched to a gene: 7. Germline values: CDR1 SGDLS, CDR2 YYNGEE. The CDR3 extends over 15 amino acids. The DNA of the CDR3 is TGTGCCAGCAGCGAAACAGGGGGCGTGAGCACTGAAGCTTTCTTT. This encodes CASSETGGVSTEAFF.

The rearrangement links TRBV28 to TRBJ2-3; D possibly corresponds to TRBD2 (5 bases). Germline V gene lookup returns CDR1 MDHEN and CDR2 SYDVKM. There are 18 residues in the CDR3. V dropped 8 bases and J dropped 0 bases, with 24 bases sitting between them. CDR3 coding DNA: TGTGCCAGCCGAGGTAGCGTATCAGTCTTATCTAGCACAGATACGCAGTATTTT. Protein sequence: CASRGSVSVLSSTDTQYF.

The gene calls are TRBV7-2 and TRBJ1-1, with a tentative D call TRBD1 (5 bases). This CDR3 is 14 amino acids long. Trimming took off 3 bases at V and 5 bases at J, with 13 bases between the two ends. The V gene's germline CDR1 is SGHTA and CDR2 FQGNSA. This CDR3 is CASSLSGGSTEAFF. CDR3 coding DNA: TGTGCCAGCAGCTTGAGCGGGGGTAGTACTGAAGCTTTCTTT.

This clone showed up just a few times. V and J are TRBV30 and TRBJ1-3; D perhaps matches TRBD1 (5 bases). V lost 3 bases, J lost 3 bases, and 18 bases lay in between. CDR1 is GTSNPN, CDR2 SVGIG, per germline (reference sequence). This CDR3 comprises 16 residues. Here the CDR3 DNA reads TGTGCCTGGAGCGTTAAGCTCGGGGGAAGTGGAAACACCATATATTTT. Amino acids: CAWSVKLGGSGNTIYF.